The 32 T cell receptor beta chains reported below all come from one sample, sequenced in a study of blood T cell repertoires in COVID-19. Sequencing used immunoSEQ multiplex PCR; TCRdb keeps in-frame clones, though not all of them. The repertoire holds approximately 130,000 clones, roughly 82% seen once, with 12% in the top ten. Sequencing input: peripheral blood. These TCRs come from a human donor in a cohort sampled during active COVID-19.

The gene calls are TRBV5-5 and TRBJ2-1; the match to TRBD2 covers 11 bases. The CDR3 extends over 15 amino acids. Unmatched junction bases numbered 1, after V lost 1 base and J lost 4 bases. Per the germline V gene, CDR1 is SGHKS and CDR2 is YYEKEE (reference sequence). The CDR3: CASSLTSGGYNEQFF. The CDR3 nucleotides are TGTGCCAGCAGCTTGACTAGCGGGGGATACAATGAGCAGTTCTTC.

The rearrangement links TRBV6-5 to TRBJ2-2, with TRBD1 matching over 8 bases. The length of the CDR3 is 14 residues. The ends lost 9 bases at V and 6 bases at J; junction bases unmatched: 9. From germline, CDR1 is MNHEY and CDR2 SVGAGI. The CDR3 loop reads CASQGQAFSGELFF. DNA for the CDR3: TGTGCCAGTCAGGGACAGGCGTTCTCCGGGGAGCTGTTTTTT.

The V gene is TRBV7-9, the J gene TRBJ2-5, with 13 bases aligning to TRBD2. The CDR3 has 13 residues. Germline V lookup: CDR1 SEHNR, CDR2 FQNEAQ (reference sequence). The CDR3 sequence is CAGTSGDTETQYF. CDR3 coding DNA: TGTGCAGGGACTAGCGGGGATACGGAGACCCAGTACTTC.

The V gene is TRBV7-2, the J gene TRBJ1-2; D possibly corresponds to TRBD1 (6 bases). The CDR3 spans 16 residues. Germline CDR1 is SGHTA and CDR2 is FQGNSA. With 1 base removed from V and 0 bases from J, the gap between germline ends came to 12 bases. The CDR3 loop reads CASSLGGRGSNYGYTF. The CDR3 DNA is TGTGCCAGCAGCTTAGGAGGAAGGGGGTCTAACTATGGCTACACCTTC.

V and J are TRBV18 and TRBJ2-7; D gene unclear. Trimming left V 3 bases short and J 3 bases short, with 3 bases between. The CDR3 sequence is 11 residues long. Germline CDR1 reads KGHSH; CDR2 reads LQKENI. The CDR3 region is CASSPLYEQYF. The CDR3 nucleotides are TGTGCCAGCTCACCCCTCTACGAGCAGTACTTC. The whole variable domain, remainder taken from reference TRBV18 and TRBJ2-7, is NAGVMQNPRHLVRRRGQEARLRCSPMKGHSHVYWYRQLPEEGLKFMVYLQKENIIDESGMPKERFSAEFPKEGPSILRIQQVVRGDSAAYFCASSPLYEQYFGPGTRLTVT.

This chain links TRBV10-1 with TRBJ2-7, with 7 bases identical to TRBD1. Germline values: CDR1 WNHNN, CDR2 SYGVQD (reference sequence). The CDR3 contains 15 residues. V trimming: 0 bases; J trimming: 1 base; junction bases outside the gene matches: 3. The CDR3 loop reads CASSESGQPSYEQYF. The CDR3 nucleotides are TGCGCCAGCAGTGAGTCGGGACAGCCTTCCTACGAGCAGTACTTC.

The chain combines TRBV14 with TRBJ2-7; 7 bases are a match to TRBD1. The CDR3 spans 16 residues. V gave up 0 bases and J gave up 3 bases; unmatched junction bases: 8. CDR1 is SGHDN, CDR2 FVKESK, per germline. The CDR3 DNA reads as TGTGCCAGCAGCCAAGATGGGAGACAGGGAATCTACGAGCAGTACTTC. Translation: CASSQDGRQGIYEQYF.

This clone came up once. The chain combines TRBV27 with TRBJ2-5; weak D call: TRBD1 (6 bases). Germline V gene lookup returns CDR1 MNHEY and CDR2 SMNVEV (reference sequence). The CDR3 spans 17 residues. The ends were cut back, 3 bases at V and 5 bases at J, with 22 bases in the middle. CDR3: CASSLRERGGTSETQYF. The DNA of the CDR3 is TGTGCCAGCAGTTTGCGCGAGAGAGGGGGAACATCGGAGACCCAGTACTTC.

V usage is TRBV24-1 and J usage is TRBJ2-1; 8 bases are shared with TRBD2. V shed 9 bases, J shed 4 bases, and the junction held 10 bases outside the gene matches. The germline gives CDR1 KGHDR, CDR2 SFDVKD. The CDR3 contains 15 residues. The CDR3 here is CATGGARGGYNEQFF. CDR3 DNA: TGTGCCACCGGCGGGGCCCGGGGGGGATACAATGAGCAGTTCTTC.

The rearrangement links TRBV10-3 to TRBJ2-7; the match to TRBD2 covers 8 bases. Per germline, CDR1 ENHRY and CDR2 SYGVKD. The CDR3 spans 14 residues. V lost 2 bases and J lost 5; bases outside the gene matches: 5. CDR3: CAISESGGPDEQYF. CDR3 DNA sequence: TGTGCCATCAGTGAGAGCGGGGGCCCCGACGAGCAGTACTTC.

This clone was detected only a few times. V usage is TRBV5-1 and J usage is TRBJ2-3, with 8 positions matching TRBD2. The CDR3 runs to 15 residues. After removal of 3 bases from V and 1 base from J, the junction contained 4 bases not matched to a gene. Per the germline V gene, CDR1 is SGHRS and CDR2 is YFSETQ. The CDR3 sequence is CASSSGGAGTDTQYF. In DNA form, the CDR3 reads TGCGCCAGCAGCTCCGGGGGGGCGGGCACAGATACGCAGTATTTT.

This chain joins TRBV6-2 or TRBV6-3 and TRBJ2-7, with TRBD1 identical over 7 bases. The CDR3 extends over 14 amino acids. Germline V gene sequence: CDR1 MNHEY, CDR2 SVGEGT. Losses at the gene ends were 4 bases for V and 2 bases for J; bases not matched to a gene: 5. The CDR3: CASSSHRGAYEQYF. Here the CDR3 DNA reads TGTGCCAGCAGTTCCCACAGGGGAGCCTACGAGCAGTACTTC.

This clone was counted only a few times. The V gene is TRBV3-1 (or the pseudogene TRBV3-2), the J gene TRBJ2-2, with D hard to call. The CDR3 has 15 residues. CDR1 LGHDT and CDR2 YNNKEL come from the germline V gene (reference sequence). The germline V and J ends were trimmed by 0 bases and 1 base, with 6 bases remaining between them. CDR3 region: CASSQEAGNTGELFF. DNA for the CDR3: TGTGCCAGCAGCCAAGAAGCAGGGAACACCGGGGAGCTGTTTTTT.

V and J are TRBV19 and TRBJ1-3; D unresolved. CDR1 is LNHDA and CDR2 is SQIVND in the germline V gene (reference sequence). The V gene lost 6 bases and the J gene lost 0 bases, with 6 bases spanning the gap. This CDR3 has 13 residues. The CDR3 sequence is CASRRISGNTIYF. CDR3 bases: TGTGCCAGTAGGAGGATCTCTGGAAACACCATATATTTT.

J is TRBJ2-7 and V is TRBV2; no reliable D call. Trimming pared 4 bases from V and 4 bases from J, leaving 11 bases between. Germline V gene sequence: CDR1 SNHLY, CDR2 FYNNEI. The CDR3 is 13 residues long. The chain's CDR3 is CASSVTWSYEQYF. CDR3 bases: TGTGCCAGCAGTGTCACATGGTCATACGAGCAGTACTTC.

This clone appeared many times. V and J are TRBV15 and TRBJ2-2; possibly TRBD1 for D (6 bases). This CDR3 is built from 14 residues. Trimming shortened V by 3 bases and J by 3 bases, and 8 bases separated the two germline ends. CDR1 and CDR2 from the germline V gene are LNHNV and YYDKDF (reference sequence). The CDR3 protein is CATSRTGDTGELFF. The CDR3 nucleotides are TGTGCCACCAGCAGGACAGGAGACACCGGGGAGCTGTTTTTT.

This chain joins TRBV25-1 and TRBJ2-7; D not resolved. Germline assignment: CDR1 MGHDK and CDR2 SYGVNS. The CDR3 is 11 residues long. V gave up 0 bases and J gave up 6 bases, with 3 bases separating them. Here the CDR3 reads CASSEYSEQYF. CDR3 bases: TGTGCCAGCAGTGAATATAGCGAGCAGTACTTC.

The chain employs TRBV24-1 and TRBJ1-2; a weak D match, TRBD1 (6 bases). The V gene's germline CDR1 is KGHDR and CDR2 SFDVKD. V dropped 10 bases and J dropped 1 base, with 12 bases sitting between them. The CDR3 runs 13 residues. The CDR3 sequence is CATTGTINYGYTF. The CDR3 DNA is TGTGCCACGACCGGGACAATTAACTATGGCTACACCTTC.

The rearrangement joins TRBV7-9 to TRBJ2-5, with D maybe TRBD1 (5 bases). Trimming took 2 bases from V and 4 from J, leaving 8 bases between them. This CDR3 has 13 amino acids. Germline loops: CDR1 SEHNR, CDR2 FQNEAQ (reference sequence). The CDR3 nucleotides are TGTGCCAGCAGCTTATGGGGCGCAGAGACCCAGTACTTC. This codes for CASSLWGAETQYF. The full variable domain, with the rest looked up from reference TRBV7-9 and TRBJ2-5, is DTGVSQNPRHKITKRGQNVTFRCDPISEHNRLYWYRQTLGQGPEFLTYFQNEAQLEKSRLLSDRFSAERPKGSFSTLEIQRTEQGDSAMYLCASSLWGAETQYFGPGTRLLVL.

The chain combines TRBV5-4 with TRBJ2-7; 7 positions match TRBD2. The CDR3 has 16 amino acids. The ends lost 0 bases at V and 3 bases at J; junction bases unmatched: 9. The germline V gene encodes CDR1 SGHNT and CDR2 YYREEE (reference sequence). The DNA of the CDR3 is TGTGCCAGCAGCTTGGGCGGGGGTAGGGCAGACTACGAGCAGTACTTC. This translates into CASSLGGGRADYEQYF.

The rearrangement uses TRBV28 and TRBJ1-5, with 8 positions matching TRBD1. The germline V gene encodes CDR1 MDHEN and CDR2 SYDVKM. J was trimmed by 0 bases and V by 5 bases; bases with no gene match: 6. CDR3 length: 16 residues. The CDR3 coding sequence is TGTGCCAGCAGTGGATACAGGGGGGATAGCAATCAGCCCCAGCATTTT. This encodes CASSGYRGDSNQPQHF.

The chain couples TRBV5-6 to TRBJ2-5; D is possibly TRBD2 (6 bases). The germline V gene has CDR1 SGHDT and CDR2 YYEEEE. V gave up 3 bases and J gave up 7 bases, with 19 bases separating them. The CDR3 has 15 residues. For the CDR3, the DNA is TGTGCCAGCAGCTCCCGTGGCGGGACGAGCGGGACCCAGTACTTC. Translation: CASSSRGGTSGTQYF.

This clone appeared a few times. The rearrangement links TRBV5-1 to TRBJ1-2, with TRBD1 as a possible D gene (5 bases). The germline V gene encodes CDR1 SGHRS and CDR2 YFSETQ. V lost 2 bases and J lost 5, with 16 bases in between. The CDR3 covers 15 residues. CDR3 in amino acids: CASSFLSTGEYGYTF. CDR3 nucleotides: TGCGCCAGCAGCTTCCTGTCGACGGGGGAGTATGGCTACACCTTC.

The sample holds one count of this clone. The chain carries TRBV6-6 and TRBJ1-2, with a tentative D call TRBD1 (5 bases). The CDR3 runs to 14 residues. Trimming took off 0 bases at V and 5 bases at J, with 10 bases between the two ends. Germline-derived CDR1 and CDR2 are MNHNY and SVGAGI (reference sequence). The CDR3 coding sequence is TGTGCCAGCAGTTACTCACAGGAGGGGTATGGCTACACCTTC. Translated, it gives CASSYSQEGYGYTF.

This clone was counted between two and nine times. The chain combines TRBV7-2 with TRBJ1-3, with TRBD1 as a possible D gene (5 bases). CDR3 length equals 14 residues. Trimming removed 5 bases at V and 0 bases at J, with 8 bases between. CDR1 SGHTA and CDR2 FQGNSA come from the germline V gene. CDR3 region: CASSPTGSGNTIYF. DNA of the CDR3: TGTGCCAGCAGCCCCACAGGCTCTGGAAACACCATATATTTT. Looking up the rest from reference TRBV7-2 and TRBJ1-3 gives the full variable domain: GAGVSQSPSNKVTEKGKDVELRCDPISGHTALYWYRQSLGQGLEFLIYFQGNSAPDKSGLPSDRFSAERTGGSVSTLTIQRTQQEDSAVYLCASSPTGSGNTIYFGEGSWLTVV.

The chain couples TRBV7-9 to TRBJ1-1, with D possibly being TRBD1 (5 bases). CDR3 length equals 15 residues. In germline, CDR1 is SEHNR, CDR2 FQNEAQ (reference sequence). Trimming removed 2 bases at V and 1 base at J, with 11 bases between. The DNA for the CDR3 is TGTGCCAGCAGCTTAAGGGAGGGGTGGAACACTGAAGCTTTCTTT. Amino acids: CASSLREGWNTEAFF.

V gene TRBV21-1 combines with J gene TRBJ1-1; the table's D call, TRBD1, has no DNA check behind it. TRBV21-1 is tagged as a pseudogene. The CDR3 consists of 17 residues. The CDR3 DNA is TGTGCCAGCAGCAAAGCGGCCCGGGACAGGGGAAACACTGAAGCTTTCTTT. Translating it yields CASSKAARDRGNTEAFF.

This chain uses TRBV25-1 with TRBJ2-5; TRBD1 matches at 8 bases. CDR1 and CDR2 (germline): MGHDK, SYGVNS. The CDR3 runs 15 residues. V dropped 2 bases and J dropped 5; count of bases not matched to a gene: 7. The CDR3 loop is CASSEPQGASETQYF. The CDR3 bases are TGTGCCAGCAGTGAACCCCAGGGGGCTAGCGAGACCCAGTACTTC.

The V and J genes are TRBV6-5 and TRBJ1-2; D is ambiguous. This CDR3 has 16 residues. Per germline, CDR1 MNHEY and CDR2 SVGAGI. Trimming removed 4 bases at V and 1 base at J, with 16 bases between. The CDR3 nucleotides are TGTGCCAGCAGTTCAGACCATCGGCGGATTAACTATGGCTACACCTTC. Translated: CASSSDHRRINYGYTF.

In DNA, the CDR3 is TGTGCCAGCAGCCAACGACTAGGAGAGAGCTACGAGCAGTACTTC. As protein: CASSQRLGESYEQYF. The chain couples TRBV4-2 to TRBJ2-7; TRBD2 is a possible D gene (6 bases). CDR1 and CDR2 (germline): LGHNA, YNFKEQ. Trimming cost V 2 bases and J 3 bases, with 14 bases left between them. The CDR3 is made up of 15 amino acids.

There are a few counts of this clone. The chain links TRBV5-4 to TRBJ1-1, with a tentative D call TRBD1 (5 bases). Germline V gene sequence: CDR1 SGHNT, CDR2 YYREEE (reference sequence). V lost 1 base to trimming and J lost 1 base, with 8 bases between them. This CDR3 is 14 amino acids long. The CDR3 nucleotides read TGTGCCAGCAGCTTGCCCGACAGGAACACTGAAGCTTTCTTT. Translated, it gives CASSLPDRNTEAFF.

The V and J genes are TRBV19 and TRBJ2-7; 7 bases match TRBD2. The CDR3 is 14 residues long. Germline V gene lookup returns CDR1 LNHDA and CDR2 SQIVND (reference sequence). Trimming removed 3 bases from V and 5 bases from J; junction bases left unmatched: 7. The CDR3 region has the DNA TGTGCCAGTAGTATCACGGGGAGGGGACACGAGCAGTACTTC. This encodes CASSITGRGHEQYF.